The 20 T cell receptor beta chains below were found in one sample sequenced in a study of T-cell memory formation after mild COVID-19. TCRdb passed the 5' RACE reads through MiXCR, listing each CDR3 protein once. The sample yields approximately 500,000 distinct CDR3 sequences, roughly 25% seen once. The sequenced sample consisted of PBMCs or a T cell subset sorted from them (not recorded which). The source is an adult woman who had mild COVID-19 (a few samples of this study predate the infection). Cell type and time point are not known.

The CDR3 loop is CASSRGSTGSGDTEAFF. DNA of the CDR3: TGTGCCAGTAGTAGAGGGTCGACAGGGAGCGGGGACACTGAAGCTTTCTTT. This chain joins TRBV19 and TRBJ1-1; 7 nucleotides match TRBD1. The CDR3 covers 17 residues. The J segment lost 3 bases and the V segment lost 4 bases, leaving 14 bases of the junction unmatched. Looked up from germline, CDR1 is LNHDA and CDR2 is SQIVND (reference sequence). Supplemented by reference TRBV19 and TRBJ1-1, the full variable domain reads DGGITQSPKYLFRKEGQNVTLSCEQNLNHDAMYWYRQDPGQGLRLIYYSQIVNDFQKGDIAEGYSVSREKKESFPLTVTSAQKNPTAFYLCASSRGSTGSGDTEAFFGQGTRLTVV.

This clonotype was seen a few times. The rearrangement links TRBV7-2 to TRBJ1-4, with D possibly TRBD1 on 6 matching bases. Germline V CDR1 and CDR2: SGHTA, FQGNSA. Trimming pared 0 bases from V and 4 bases from J, leaving 12 bases between. This CDR3 comprises 16 residues. CDR3 region: CASSLAPGQFNEKLFF. The CDR3 bases are TGTGCCAGCAGCTTAGCCCCAGGACAGTTTAATGAAAAACTGTTTTTT.

This clonotype has ten or more counts. The chain combines TRBV7-2 with TRBJ1-2; D unresolved. V lost 5 bases and J lost 4, with 17 bases in between. The CDR3 is 15 residues long. The germline CDR1 and CDR2 sequences are SGHTA and FQGNSA. CDR3 bases: TGTGCCAGCAGCCCTCGGGTCCAAGACCTCTATGGCTACACCTTC. This encodes CASSPRVQDLYGYTF.

The rearrangement links TRBV7-2 to TRBJ2-7; no clear D. The CDR3 has 13 residues. The ends were cut back, 3 bases at V and 5 bases at J, with 11 bases in the middle. Germline V gives CDR1 SGHTA, CDR2 FQGNSA. The CDR3 protein is CASSLVPADEQYF. The CDR3 DNA is TGTGCCAGCAGCTTGGTTCCCGCGGACGAGCAGTACTTC.

The chain couples TRBV9 to TRBJ2-7; TRBD1 aligns across 7 bases. The J segment lost 6 bases and the V segment lost 5 bases, leaving 8 bases of the junction unmatched. The CDR3 is 13 amino acids. The germline gives CDR1 SGDLS, CDR2 YYNGEE. The CDR3 bases are TGTGCCAGCAGTCCCTTGACAGGGTCCGAGCAGTACTTC. It translates to CASSPLTGSEQYF.

This rearrangement joins TRBV30 to TRBJ1-1; D gene unclear. Germline CDR1 GTSNPN, CDR2 SVGIG (reference sequence). V lost 1 base to trimming and J lost 0 bases, with 9 bases between them. This CDR3 is 14 amino acids long. The CDR3 reads CAWSGLLMNTEAFF. CDR3 bases: TGTGCCTGGAGTGGCCTGCTTATGAACACTGAAGCTTTCTTT.

V and J are TRBV5-1 and TRBJ2-3; tentative D call: TRBD1 (6 bases). The length of the CDR3 is 15 residues. The germline CDR1 and CDR2 sequences are SGHRS and YFSETQ. V lost 5 bases and J 4 bases, leaving 17 bases between the germline ends. Here the CDR3 reads CASSAAGAQSDTQYF. CDR3 in DNA: TGCGCCAGCAGTGCGGCAGGGGCGCAATCAGATACGCAGTATTTT.

The rearrangement joins TRBV2 to TRBJ1-4, with D unclear. The CDR3 runs to 14 residues. V was cut by 4 bases and J by 5 bases, with 11 bases left in between. Per germline, CDR1 SNHLY and CDR2 FYNNEI. The chain's CDR3 is CASSARTANEKLFF. The CDR3 nucleotides are TGTGCCAGCAGTGCGAGGACCGCCAATGAAAAACTGTTTTTT.

This clonotype was recorded at least ten times. The chain employs TRBV5-1 and TRBJ2-3; 13 nucleotides line up with TRBD2. CDR1 is SGHRS and CDR2 is YFSETQ in the germline V gene. The CDR3 has 15 residues. V dropped 4 bases and J dropped 1; count of bases not matched to a gene: 0. The CDR3 is CASSGLAGGTDTQYF. CDR3 coding DNA: TGCGCCAGCAGCGGACTAGCGGGGGGCACAGATACGCAGTATTTT.

V gene TRBV5-1 combines with J gene TRBJ2-5; possible D gene TRBD1, 6 bases. Germline CDR1 is SGHRS and CDR2 is YFSETQ. V was cut by 3 bases and J by 5 bases, with 11 bases left in between. The CDR3 runs 13 residues. This CDR3 is CASSSPGEETQYF. As DNA, the CDR3 is TGCGCCAGCAGCTCTCCAGGGGAGGAGACCCAGTACTTC. The full variable domain, its missing parts supplied by reference TRBV5-1 and TRBJ2-5, is KAGVTQTPRYLIKTRGQQVTLSCSPISGHRSVSWYQQTPGQGLQFLFEYFSETQRNKGNFPGRFSGRQFSNSRSEMNVSTLELGDSALYLCASSSPGEETQYFGPGTRLLVL.

The sample holds a few counts of this clonotype. The chain couples TRBV7-9 to TRBJ2-1, with 8 bases aligning to TRBD2. The V gene end was trimmed by 4 bases and the J gene end by 10 bases; junction bases not matched to a gene: 9. The CDR3 spans 14 residues. In germline, CDR1 is SEHNR, CDR2 FQNEAQ (reference sequence). In DNA form, the CDR3 reads TGTGCCAGCAGCTCAAGCGGGAGAGGGACCGAGCAGTTCTTC. Protein: CASSSSGRGTEQFF. Filled out from reference TRBV7-9 and TRBJ2-1, the complete variable domain reads DTGVSQNPRHKITKRGQNVTFRCDPISEHNRLYWYRQTLGQGPEFLTYFQNEAQLEKSRLLSDRFSAERPKGSFSTLEIQRTEQGDSAMYLCASSSSGRGTEQFFGPGTRLTVL.

The genes are TRBV9 and TRBJ2-3; weak D call: TRBD1 (6 bases). This CDR3 spans 15 amino acids. V was cut by 3 bases and J by 0 bases, with 11 bases left in between. In germline, CDR1 is SGDLS, CDR2 YYNGEE. The CDR3 here is CASSAEGVSTDTQYF. The CDR3 nucleotides read TGTGCCAGCAGCGCAGAGGGGGTGAGCACAGATACGCAGTATTTT.

A few counts support this clonotype. The rearrangement uses TRBV14 and TRBJ2-7; possibly TRBD2 for D (6 bases). Looked up from germline, CDR1 is SGHDN and CDR2 is FVKESK. The CDR3 runs to 15 residues. V lost 4 bases, J lost 0 bases, and 13 bases lay in between. CDR3 in amino acids: CASSPRLGLSYEQYF. The CDR3 DNA follows: TGTGCCAGCAGCCCCCGACTAGGCCTCTCCTACGAGCAGTACTTC.

This clonotype was found once. The rearrangement links TRBV5-1 to TRBJ1-2, with 9 bases aligning to TRBD1. The CDR3 consists of 13 residues. The ends lost 4 bases at V and 8 bases at J; junction bases unmatched: 6. CDR1 is SGHRS, CDR2 YFSETQ, per germline. CDR3 loop: CASSRNRGRGYTF. CDR3 coding DNA: TGCGCCAGCAGCCGGAACAGGGGGCGAGGCTACACCTTC.

In its sample, this clonotype was seen a few times. V and J are TRBV11-2 and TRBJ2-3; D gene ambiguous. Germline CDR1 reads SGHAT; CDR2 reads FQNNGV. V was cut by 7 bases and J by 3 bases, with 5 bases left in between. This CDR3 has 11 residues. CDR3 in DNA: TGTGCCAGCACCGAGACAGATACGCAGTATTTT. It translates to CASTETDTQYF. The full variable domain, with the rest looked up from reference TRBV11-2 and TRBJ2-3, is EAGVAQSPRYKIIEKRQSVAFWCNPISGHATLYWYQQILGQGPKLLIQFQNNGVVDDSQLPKDRFSAERLKGVDSTLKIQPAKLEDSAVYLCASTETDTQYFGPGTRLTVL.

This clonotype was seen only a few times. The V and J genes are TRBV7-6 and TRBJ2-1; 9 positions match TRBD1. Germline values: CDR1 SGHVS, CDR2 FNYEAQ. CDR3 size: 16 residues. Losses at the gene ends were 5 bases for V and 0 bases for J; bases not matched to a gene: 5. The CDR3 DNA sequence: TGTGCCAGCAGCGCGACAGGGGGTAGCTCCTACAATGAGCAGTTCTTC. Protein product: CASSATGGSSYNEQFF.

DNA of the CDR3: TGTGCCACCGGAGGCCACAGGGGGCAGAGCTATGGCTACACCTTC. This encodes CATGGHRGQSYGYTF. This chain links TRBV19 with TRBJ1-2, with 9 bases matching TRBD1. Trimming at V came to 10 bases and at J to 4 bases, leaving 13 bases not matched to a gene. The CDR3 runs 15 residues. Germline CDR1 LNHDA, CDR2 SQIVND (reference sequence).

This clonotype was observed a handful of times. The chain combines TRBV7-6 with TRBJ2-5; D not resolved. Trimming left V 5 bases short and J 5 bases short, with 9 bases between. The CDR3 is made up of 12 amino acids. Germline V lookup: CDR1 SGHVS, CDR2 FNYEAQ. CDR3 bases: TGTGCCAGCAGCCCCATTACTGAGACCCAGTACTTC. Its translation: CASSPITETQYF. Variable domain in full (rest from reference TRBV7-6 and TRBJ2-5): GAGVSQSPRYKVTKRGQDVALRCDPISGHVSLYWYRQALGQGPEFLTYFNYEAQQDKSGLPNDRFSAERPEGSISTLTIQRTEQRDSAMYRCASSPITETQYFGPGTRLLVL.

This clonotype showed up just a few times. The chain joins TRBV20-1 to TRBJ2-2; 7 bases fit TRBD2. CDR1 and CDR2 from the germline V gene are DFQATT and SNEGSKA (reference sequence). The CDR3 contains 18 residues. V gave up 0 bases and J gave up 2 bases; unmatched junction bases: 12. CDR3 sequence (DNA): TGCAGTGCTAGAGACAGGGCTAGAGCGGGAACCAACACCGGGGAGCTGTTTTTT. Its protein product is CSARDRARAGTNTGELFF.

The chain is built from TRBV5-6 and TRBJ2-3, with 8 bases lining up with TRBD2. CDR3 length equals 15 residues. V was pared by 5 bases and J by 0 bases, with 5 bases of the junction left unmatched. CDR1 is SGHDT and CDR2 is YYEEEE in the germline V gene. The CDR3 is CASSRGGTSTDTQYF. CDR3 DNA: TGTGCCAGCAGTCGGGGGGGCACTAGCACAGATACGCAGTATTTT.